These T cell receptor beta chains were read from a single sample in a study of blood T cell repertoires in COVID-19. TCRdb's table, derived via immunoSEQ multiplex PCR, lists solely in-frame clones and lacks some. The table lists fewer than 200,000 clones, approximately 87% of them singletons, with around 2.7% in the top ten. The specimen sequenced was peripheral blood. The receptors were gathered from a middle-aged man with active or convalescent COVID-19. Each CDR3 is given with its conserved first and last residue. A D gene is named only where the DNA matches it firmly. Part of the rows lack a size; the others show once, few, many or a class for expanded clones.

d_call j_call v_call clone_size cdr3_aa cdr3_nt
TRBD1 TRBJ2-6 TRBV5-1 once CASSQEVTGSGANVLTF TGCGCCAGCAGCCAAGAGGTGACAGGGTCTGGGGCCAACGTCCTGACTTTC
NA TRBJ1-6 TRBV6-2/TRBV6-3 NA CASSSTGNYGNSYNSPLHF TGTGCCAGCAGTTCCACGGGGAACTATGGGAACTCCTATAATTCACCCCTCCACTTT
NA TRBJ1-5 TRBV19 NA CASSIDGGEGNQPQHF TGTGCCAGTAGTATAGATGGGGGGGAAGGCAATCAGCCCCAGCATTTT
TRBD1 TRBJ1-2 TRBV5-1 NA CASSPDRTSYGYTF TGCGCCAGCAGCCCGGACAGGACCTCCTATGGCTACACCTTC
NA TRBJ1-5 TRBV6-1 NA CASSEGRVVGNQPQHF TGTGCCAGCAGTGAAGGTCGGGTAGTTGGCAATCAGCCCCAGCATTTT
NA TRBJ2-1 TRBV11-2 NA CASSPVPYNEQFF TGTGCCAGCAGCCCCGTCCCCTACAATGAGCAGTTCTTC
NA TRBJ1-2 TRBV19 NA CASSPAGDSYGYTF TGTGCCAGTAGTCCAGCCGGCGACAGCTATGGCTACACCTTC
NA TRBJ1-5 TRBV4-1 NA CASSQDGGDHQPQHF TGCGCCAGCAGCCAAGATGGAGGGGACCATCAGCCCCAGCATTTT
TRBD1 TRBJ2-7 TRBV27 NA CASSWDRGHEQYF TGTGCCAGCAGCTGGGACAGGGGGCACGAGCAGTACTTC
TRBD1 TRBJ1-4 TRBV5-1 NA CASSAGQGARGEKLFF TGCGCCAGCAGCGCCGGACAGGGGGCGAGAGGGGAAAAACTGTTTTTT
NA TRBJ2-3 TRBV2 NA CASSPPQTTHLLDTQYF TGTGCCAGCAGTCCCCCGCAGACAACCCACCTCTTAGATACGCAGTATTTT
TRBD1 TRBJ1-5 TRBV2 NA CASNYRGMDQPQHF TGTGCCAGCAACTACAGGGGGATGGATCAGCCCCAGCATTTT
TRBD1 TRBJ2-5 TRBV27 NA CASRTGLWTGPQETQYF TGTGCCAGCCGAACGGGCCTCTGGACAGGACCTCAAGAGACCCAGTACTTC
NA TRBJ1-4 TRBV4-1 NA CASSQWTKEKLFF TGCGCCAGCAGCCAATGGACAAAAGAAAAACTGTTTTTT
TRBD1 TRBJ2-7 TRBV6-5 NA CASRRDREGRQYF TGTGCCAGCAGACGCGACAGGGAAGGTCGGCAGTACTTC
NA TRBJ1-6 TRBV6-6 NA CASKEGGNSPLHF TGTGCCAGCAAAGAGGGTGGGAATTCACCCCTCCACTTT
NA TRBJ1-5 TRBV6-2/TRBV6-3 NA CASSYGGVVQPQHF TGTGCCAGCAGTTACGGGGGGGTGGTTCAGCCCCAGCATTTT
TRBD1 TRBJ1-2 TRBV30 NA CAWSVQGQPNYGYTF TGTGCCTGGAGTGTACAGGGGCAGCCCAACTATGGCTACACCTTC
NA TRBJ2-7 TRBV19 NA CASSLREGDSEQYF TGTGCCAGTAGCCTCAGGGAGGGGGATAGCGAGCAGTACTTC
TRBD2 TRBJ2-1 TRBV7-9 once CASSWLAGPGDEQFF TGTGCCAGCAGCTGGCTAGCGGGGCCGGGGGATGAGCAGTTCTTC
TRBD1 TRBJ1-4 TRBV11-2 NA CASSLGVREGQEDEKLFF TGTGCCAGCAGCTTAGGGGTCCGAGAGGGACAGGAGGATGAAAAACTGTTTTTT
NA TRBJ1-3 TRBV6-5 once CASSYAGGEGNTIYF TGTGCCAGCAGTTATGCTGGCGGTGAGGGAAACACCATATATTTT
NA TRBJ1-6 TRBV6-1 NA CASSENPNSPLHF TGTGCCAGCAGTGAAAATCCAAATTCACCCCTCCACTTT
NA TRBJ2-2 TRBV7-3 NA CASSFGGSGTGELFF TGTGCCAGCAGCTTTGGGGGCTCGGGCACCGGGGAGCTGTTTTTT
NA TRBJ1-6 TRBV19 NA CASTLAPTGGFWQGGSPLHF TGTGCCAGCACACTCGCTCCAACGGGCGGTTTTTGGCAAGGAGGATCACCCCTCCACTTT
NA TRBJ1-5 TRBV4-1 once CASSQGVRTGLLQPQHF TGCGCCAGCAGCCAAGGGGTCCGAACAGGGCTCCTTCAGCCCCAGCATTTT
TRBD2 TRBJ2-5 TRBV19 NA CASSPRTSGGFLTQYF TGTGCCAGTAGTCCGAGGACTAGCGGGGGCTTTCTGACCCAGTACTTC
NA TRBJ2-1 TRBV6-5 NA CASSYSRNEQFF TGTGCCAGCAGTTACTCCCGCAATGAGCAGTTCTTC
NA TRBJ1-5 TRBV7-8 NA CASSLGHQPQHF TGTGCCAGCAGCTTAGGGCATCAGCCCCAGCATTTT
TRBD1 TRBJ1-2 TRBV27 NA CASSPQGARYGYTF TGTGCCAGCAGTCCCCAGGGGGCGCGGTATGGCTACACCTTC
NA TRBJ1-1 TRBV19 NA CASSGNREWGEAFF TGTGCCAGTAGTGGGAACAGGGAATGGGGTGAAGCTTTCTTT
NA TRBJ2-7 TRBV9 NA CASSLDGGTYEQYF TGTGCCAGCAGCCTCGACGGAGGAACCTACGAGCAGTACTTC
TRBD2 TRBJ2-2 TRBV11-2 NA CASSRTGGDRELFF TGTGCCAGCAGCCGAACGGGGGGGGACCGGGAGCTGTTTTTT
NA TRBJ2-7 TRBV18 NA CASSPPGSYEQYF TGTGCCAGCTCACCACCCGGCTCCTACGAGCAGTACTTC
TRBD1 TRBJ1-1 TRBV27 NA CASSSRTGNTEAFF TGTGCCAGCAGTTCCCGGACAGGGAACACTGAAGCTTTCTTT
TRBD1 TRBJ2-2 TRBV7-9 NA CASSLQGSDTGELFF TGTGCCAGCAGCCTACAGGGGAGCGACACCGGGGAGCTGTTTTTT
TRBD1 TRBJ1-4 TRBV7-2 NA CASSLGTGGEAKLFF TGTGCCAGCAGCCTCGGGACAGGGGGCGAGGCTAAGCTGTTTTTT
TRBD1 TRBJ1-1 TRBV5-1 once CASSLSKDRVGKAFF TGCGCCAGCAGCTTGTCCAAGGACAGGGTTGGGAAAGCTTTCTTT
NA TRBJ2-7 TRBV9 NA CASSVGGDGSGEQYF TGTGCCAGCAGCGTAGGGGGGGACGGATCAGGCGAGCAGTACTTC
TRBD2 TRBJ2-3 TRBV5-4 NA CASSSAGGAGGQAQYF TGTGCCAGCAGCTCGGCTGGGGGAGCGGGGGGCCAGGCGCAGTATTTT
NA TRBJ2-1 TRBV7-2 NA CASKVETVRHEQFF TGTGCCAGCAAGGTGGAGACGGTTAGACATGAGCAGTTCTTC
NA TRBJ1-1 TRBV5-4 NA CASSIGQLNTEAFF TGTGCCAGCAGCATCGGACAGCTGAACACTGAAGCTTTCTTT
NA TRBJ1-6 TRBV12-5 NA CASSSSSYNSPLHF TGTGCTAGCTCTAGTAGCTCCTATAATTCACCCCTCCACTTT
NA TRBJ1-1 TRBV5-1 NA CASSTSGGGTEAFF TGCGCCAGCAGCACCTCCGGGGGTGGCACTGAAGCTTTCTTT
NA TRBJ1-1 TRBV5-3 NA CARTEAQNTEAFF TGTGCCAGAACCGAAGCCCAGAACACTGAAGCTTTCTTT
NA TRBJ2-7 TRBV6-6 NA CASSYPNRDYEQYF TGTGCCAGCAGTTATCCGAACAGGGACTACGAGCAGTACTTC
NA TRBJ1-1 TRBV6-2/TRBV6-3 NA CASSEVRGHGLNTEAFF TGTGCCAGCAGCGAAGTTAGAGGGCACGGATTGAACACTGAAGCTTTCTTT
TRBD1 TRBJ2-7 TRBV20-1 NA CSARQGYEQYF TGCAGTGCGAGACAGGGGTACGAGCAGTACTTC
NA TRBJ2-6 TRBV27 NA CASREGIAGANVLTF TGTGCCAGCAGGGAGGGGATAGCCGGGGCCAACGTCCTGACTTTC
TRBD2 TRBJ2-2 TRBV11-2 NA CASSLIWRGGTGELFF TGTGCCAGCAGCTTAATATGGCGGGGGGGTACCGGGGAGCTGTTTTTT
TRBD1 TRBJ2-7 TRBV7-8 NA CASSQPGQGYEQYF TGTGCCAGCAGCCAACCGGGACAGGGATACGAGCAGTACTTC
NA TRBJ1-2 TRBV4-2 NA CASSQRTADYGYTF TGTGCCAGCAGCCAGCGGACAGCCGACTATGGCTACACCTTC
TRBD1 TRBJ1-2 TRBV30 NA CAWKYRGGWNTF TGTGCCTGGAAGTACAGGGGAGGTTGGAATACCTTC
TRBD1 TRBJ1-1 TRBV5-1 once CASSSTGEGRLAFF TGCGCCAGCAGCTCGACAGGGGAGGGACGGTTGGCTTTCTTT
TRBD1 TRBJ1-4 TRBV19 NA CASSIRGQKNEKLFF TGTGCCAGTAGTATAAGGGGACAGAAAAATGAAAAACTGTTTTTT